The present T cell receptor (beta chain) was sequenced within a study of beta chain features in type 1 diabetes. Donors underwent one heparinised blood draw, approximately 120 mL on average. The study reverse transcribed the entire isolated RNA, so it sequenced expressed TCRB transcripts. Sequencing was performed with immunoSEQ multiplex PCR; in TCRdb, only in-frame clones are kept and a portion is missing. The profile shows roughly 140,000 clones, under 60% of them singletons. In germline, CDR1 is SGHTA, CDR2 FQGNSA. The ends lost 7 bases at V and 3 bases at J; junction bases unmatched: 11. The CDR3 loop spans 16 amino acids. This clone was counted only a few times.

The sequenced sample was Tregs from blood. The V call is TRBV7-2, the J call TRBJ2-7, with 11 positions matching TRBD1. The TCR comes from a man younger than 35 in good health. CDR3 nucleotide sequence: TGTGCCAGCAAGCTTAGCAGAGGGACAGGGGGCTACGAGCAGTACTTC. Amino acids: CASKLSRGTGGYEQYF.